This T cell receptor beta chain emerged from a study of radiotherapy plus CTLA-4 blockade in lung cancer. Data came from immunoSEQ multiplex PCR; TCRdb stores just in-frame clones and leaves some out. The data show roughly 50,000 clones, roughly 90% seen once. CDR1 is MRHNA, CDR2 SNTAGT, per germline. The CDR3 is made up of 14 amino acids. Germline trimming cut 5 bases from V and 7 bases from J; bases unmatched to any gene: 4. The sequence was collected from a human donor with non-small cell lung cancer that progressed on radiotherapy plus ipilimumab. Some clones in this sample may be carry-over from other donors' samples. This chain links TRBV6-4 with TRBJ2-1; 11 positions match TRBD2. The specimen comprised peripheral blood, sampled from a patient treated with radiotherapy plus ipilimumab. CDR3 in amino acids: CASSLAGGQNEQFF. The CDR3 DNA reads as TGTGCCAGCAGTTTAGCGGGAGGGCAAAATGAGCAGTTCTTC.